These 3 T cell receptor beta chains were all obtained from the same sample, sequenced in a study of immune evolution from preneoplasia to lung adenocarcinoma. Profiled with immunoSEQ multiplex PCR; TCRdb holds only in-frame clones, not every one. The data show approximately 10,000 clones, with 75% to 85% seen just once and approximately 8.8% held by the top ten. The sequencing sample was made of FFPE minimally invasive lung adenocarcinoma tissue. The receptors come from a donor of 70 years or more with lung adenocarcinoma.

The sample holds one count of this clone. V is TRBV5-4 and J is TRBJ2-1; D remains ambiguous. CDR1 and CDR2 from the germline V gene are SGHNT and YYREEE (reference sequence). This CDR3 comprises 13 residues. Trimming pared 3 bases from V and 9 bases from J, leaving 13 bases between. Here the CDR3 DNA reads TGTGCCAGCAGCTCCCCCAGCCTAGGTGAGCAGTTCTTC. Translation gives CASSSPSLGEQFF.

This sequence joins TRBV27 and TRBJ2-7; the D gene could be TRBD1 or TRBD2 (5 bases each). The CDR3 covers 15 residues. V shed 0 bases and J shed 3 bases, with 12 bases lying between them. Germline lookup yields CDR1 MNHEY and CDR2 SMNVEV (reference sequence). CDR3 coding DNA: TGTGCCAGCAGTTTATCAAAGGGGACCCTCTACGAGCAGTACTTC. It codes for CASSLSKGTLYEQYF.

J is TRBJ1-1 and V is TRBV19, with no clear D. The CDR3 has 14 amino acids. The V end was cut by 1 base, the J end by 2 bases, with 8 bases between. The germline V gene encodes CDR1 LNHDA and CDR2 SQIVND (reference sequence). The DNA for the CDR3 is TGTGCCAGTAGTATAGTAACGGATAACACTGAAGCTTTCTTT. Translation gives CASSIVTDNTEAFF.